This T cell receptor beta chain was recovered during a study of cytomegalovirus exposure and HLA in healthy donors. The junction had 11 bases not matched to a gene; V was cut back by 3 bases and J by 7 bases. CDR1 is MDHEN, CDR2 SYDVKM, per germline. The CDR3 spans 17 residues. PCR was performed using 60 Vbeta and 13 Jbeta primers. Sequencing used immunoSEQ multiplex PCR; TCRdb keeps in-frame clones, though not all of them. The listing records tens of thousands of clones. The clonotype originates from a human donor in good health. This chain joins TRBV28 and TRBJ1-6, with 8 bases fitting TRBD1. Sequenced: PBMCs. CDR3 residues: CASSLEGRGQGNSPLHF. Here the CDR3 DNA reads TGTGCCAGCAGTTTGGAGGGACGAGGACAGGGAAATTCACCCCTCCACTTT. Based on the CDR3 plus reference TRBV28 and TRBJ1-6, the full variable domain is DVKVTQSSRYLVKRTGEKVFLECVQDMDHENMFWYRQDPGLGLRLIYFSYDVKMKEKGDIPEGYSVSREKKERFSLILESASTNQTSMYLCASSLEGRGQGNSPLHFGNGTRLTVT.